The present T cell receptor beta chain was sequenced within a study of shared clonotypes between healthy human individuals (dated by TCRdb to 2020 to 2022). Regarding the study in general: Two women and three men aged 18 to 49 years were included in the cohort. For each donor, three plates each were used for CD4 naive and CD4 memory, two plates were used for CD8 naive, and one plate was used for CD8 memory. The study deeply sequenced blood TCR repertoires of five healthy adults to estimate repertoire size and the extent of clonotype sharing between individuals. To increase sequencing depth and limit assay-specific biases, TCR repertoire library preparation and sequencing were carried out by different laboratories using diverse techniques. Per donor, leukapheresis produced somewhere between about 0.9 and 9.5 billion PBMCs.

Using the deep immunoSEQ assay, multiplex PCR amplified TCR CDR3 regions from genomic DNA. Genomic DNA extracted from each cell subset was distributed evenly over all wells of several immunoSEQ 96-well plates, and each plate served as one replicate. For sorted subsets, each replicate PCR was loaded with roughly 0.2 ug genomic DNA, equivalent to 30,000 or so T cell genomes. Purified libraries were measured with a Qubit 3.0 fluorometer, size-checked on a Bioanalyzer 2100, and measured again with the KAPA Library Quantification kit. A separate single-read 150-cycle Illumina NextSeq 550 flow cell was used to sequence each immunoSEQ 96-well plate. Per the original workflow: Because the immunoSEQ output held only junctional sequences and lacked quality scores, the filtering could not match the filtering applied to full-length reads. To assign V/J genes and CDR3, sequences were annotated using PyIR, a Python wrapper for IgBLAST v1.9, with IMGT germline references. Any read was removed if the V/J assignment was weak (E-value above 1e-6), the CDR3 was missing, or the read contained stop codons, out-of-frame junctions, or ambiguous translated residues. A V3J clonotype was defined by an identical inferred V gene, J gene, and CDR3 amino acid sequence. Percentage overlap between repertoires was calculated by dividing the number of shared unique clonotypes by the size of the smaller repertoire. Three approaches were used to assess repertoire richness: RTK rarefaction, the Chao1 estimator, and Recon v2.1 estimates of unobserved clonotypes. For all TCRbeta clonotypes obtained by the gDNA method from a handful of donors, generation probabilities were computed with OLGA. TCRdb carries this immuneACCESS record with in-frame sequences only. Its versions omit some clonotypes, under half of them owing to an unresolved V gene in the studies checked, with the rest unexplained. V, J and clone size reflect that table, while D and trimming were determined from the DNA. This sample lists about a million clones; approximately 80% were detected once. Clones ranked in the top ten supply 0.89% of the sample.

Donors were healthy HIV-negative adults with no recently reported acute infections or vaccinations. All donors were Caucasian adults living in Nashville, Tennessee, USA. CD4+ T cells were enriched through magnetic negative selection, after which naive cells were positively selected on CD45RA and the remaining negative fraction served as the memory subset. Blood was collected by leukapheresis, and PBMCs were isolated by Ficoll-Histopaque density gradient centrifugation and then cryopreserved in liquid nitrogen vapor phase. Purity and quantity of every magnetically sorted T cell population were checked by analytical flow cytometry. Genomic DNA was isolated from each sorted fraction and quantified by UV absorbance on a Nanodrop 2000c. As concerns this clone: No antigen is known for it. No qualities accompany the bases; no much larger clone lies one base away.

The paper's findings and limits, for the study overall: Across a few donors, about 5.2% of naive CD4, roughly 3.5% of naive CD8, about 2% of memory CD4, and about 0.4% of memory CD8 clonotypes were shared. Only blood was sampled, and tissue TCR repertoires likely differ from those in blood. Based on pairwise subsampling, the degree of clonotype sharing among donors was expected to be affected by sequencing depth. Incomplete sequencing was indicated by rarefaction of sorted-subset datasets, despite the large sequencing depth. Because the study included a small number of donors, the genetic and exposure-history diversity represented was limited. Naive subsets generally had larger estimated clonotype richness than memory subsets did. Clonotypes shared by all four sorted-subset donors showed higher generation probabilities than non-shared clonotypes.

The CDR3 runs 18 residues from the cysteine to the phenylalanine. Of all the DNA, just the CDR3 is kept, 54 bases in frame from base 1. Per the germline V gene, SGHAT is the CDR1 and FQNNGV is the CDR2. Deletion took 5 bases off V and 0 bases off J, with a span of 20 bases between the germline ends. This TCR derives from a man aged 18-30 years in good health. Some clones in this sample may be carry-over from other donors' samples. The rearrangement combines TRBV11-2 with TRBJ1-3; there is no confident call for the D gene. Sequencing was performed on memory CD4+ T cells from PBMCs. This specimen's cell subset or site label, per the study, means: CD45RA-negative fraction. DNA sequence: TGTGCCAGCAGCCGCCGGGGTCAGTCAGGAGCCTCTGGAAACACCATATATTTT. It specifies CASSRRGQSGASGNTIYF.